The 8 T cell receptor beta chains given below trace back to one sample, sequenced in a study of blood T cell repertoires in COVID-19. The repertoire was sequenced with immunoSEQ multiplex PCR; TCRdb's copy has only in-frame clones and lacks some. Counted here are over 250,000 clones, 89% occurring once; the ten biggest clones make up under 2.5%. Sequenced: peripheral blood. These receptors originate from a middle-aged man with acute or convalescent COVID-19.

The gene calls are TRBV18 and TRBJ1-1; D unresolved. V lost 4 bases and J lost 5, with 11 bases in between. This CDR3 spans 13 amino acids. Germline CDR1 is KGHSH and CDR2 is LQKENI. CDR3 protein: CASSLVRETEAFF. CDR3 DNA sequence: TGTGCCAGCTCACTTGTCCGAGAAACTGAAGCTTTCTTT.

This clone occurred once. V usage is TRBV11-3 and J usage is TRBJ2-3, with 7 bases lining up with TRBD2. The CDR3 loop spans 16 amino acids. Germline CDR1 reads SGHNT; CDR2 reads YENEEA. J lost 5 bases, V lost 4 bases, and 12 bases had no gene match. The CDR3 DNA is TGTGCCAGCAGCTCCAGGGTCCAGCGGGGTGGAGATACGCAGTATTTT. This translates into CASSSRVQRGGDTQYF.

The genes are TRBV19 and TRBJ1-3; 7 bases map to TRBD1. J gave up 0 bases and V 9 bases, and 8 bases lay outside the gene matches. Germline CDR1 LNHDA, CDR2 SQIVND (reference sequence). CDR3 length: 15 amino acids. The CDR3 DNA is TGTGCCAGCAAGGTAGGGGGCCGCTCTGGAAACACCATATATTTT. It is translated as CASKVGGRSGNTIYF.

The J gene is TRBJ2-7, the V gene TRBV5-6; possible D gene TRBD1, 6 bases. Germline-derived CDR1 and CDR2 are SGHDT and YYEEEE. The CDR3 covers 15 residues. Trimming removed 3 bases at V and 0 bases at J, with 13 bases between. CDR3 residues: CASSSTQGPSYEQYF. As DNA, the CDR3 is TGTGCCAGCAGCTCTACTCAGGGGCCCTCCTACGAGCAGTACTTC.

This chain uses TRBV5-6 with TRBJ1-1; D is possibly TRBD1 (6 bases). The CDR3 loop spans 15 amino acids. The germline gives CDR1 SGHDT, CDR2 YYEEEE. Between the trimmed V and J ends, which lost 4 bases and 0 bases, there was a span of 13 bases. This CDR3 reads CASSIDRFMNTEAFF. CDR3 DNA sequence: TGTGCCAGCAGCATTGACAGGTTCATGAACACTGAAGCTTTCTTT.

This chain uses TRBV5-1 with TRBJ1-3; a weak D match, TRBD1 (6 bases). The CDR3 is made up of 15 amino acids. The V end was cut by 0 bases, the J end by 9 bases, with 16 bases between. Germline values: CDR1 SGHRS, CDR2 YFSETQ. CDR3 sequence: CASSLAPGDGGTIYF. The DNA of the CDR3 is TGCGCCAGCAGCTTGGCACCAGGGGACGGCGGCACCATATATTTT.

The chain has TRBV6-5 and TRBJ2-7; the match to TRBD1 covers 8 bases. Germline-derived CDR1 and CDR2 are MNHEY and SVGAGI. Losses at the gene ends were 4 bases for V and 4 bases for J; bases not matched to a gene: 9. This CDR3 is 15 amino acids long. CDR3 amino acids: CASSSATGGKYEQYF. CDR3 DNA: TGTGCCAGCAGTTCGGCAACAGGGGGGAAGTACGAGCAGTACTTC.

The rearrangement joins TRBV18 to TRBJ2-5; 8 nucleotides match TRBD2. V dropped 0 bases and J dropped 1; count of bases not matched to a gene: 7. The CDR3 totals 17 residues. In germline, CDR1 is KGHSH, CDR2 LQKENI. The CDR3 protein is CASSPPFLTSGQETQYF. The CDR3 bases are TGTGCCAGCTCACCACCGTTTTTAACTAGCGGCCAAGAGACCCAGTACTTC.